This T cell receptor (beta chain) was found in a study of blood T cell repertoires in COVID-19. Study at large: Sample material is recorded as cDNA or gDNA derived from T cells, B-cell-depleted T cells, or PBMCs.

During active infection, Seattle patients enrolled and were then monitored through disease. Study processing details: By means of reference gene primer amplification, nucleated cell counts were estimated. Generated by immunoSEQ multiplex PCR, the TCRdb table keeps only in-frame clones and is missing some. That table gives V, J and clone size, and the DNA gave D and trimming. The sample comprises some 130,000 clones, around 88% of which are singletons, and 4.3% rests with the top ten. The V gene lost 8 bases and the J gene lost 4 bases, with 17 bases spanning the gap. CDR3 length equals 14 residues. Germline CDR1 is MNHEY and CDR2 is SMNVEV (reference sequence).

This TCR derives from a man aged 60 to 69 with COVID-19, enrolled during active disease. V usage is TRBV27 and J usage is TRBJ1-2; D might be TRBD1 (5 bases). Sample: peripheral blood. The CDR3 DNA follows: TGTGCCAGCTCCAAACGGCAGGGCTTCTATGGCTACACCTTC. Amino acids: CASSKRQGFYGYTF.